Included here is one T cell receptor beta chain sequence, with context. Its antigen is still unknown. The sample is drawn from a study of cytomegalovirus exposure and HLA in healthy donors. Germline assignment: CDR1 SGHTA and CDR2 FQGTGA. The ends lost 2 bases at V and 10 bases at J; junction bases unmatched: 4. CDR3 length: 13 amino acids. Researchers ran the PCR with 60 Vbeta and 13 Jbeta primers. Authors' processing steps: In a later analysis, approximately 80 million unique TCR beta chains included roughly 11 million shared by two or more donors. TCRdb keeps only in-frame clones here, not all; method: immunoSEQ multiplex PCR. The DNA was the basis for D and trimming; V, J and clone size are from that table. The sample consists of 130,000 or so clones, roughly three fifths of them appearing once. Study-wide results and limits: Most TCR beta V segments were productive about 87% or about 30% of the time in an earlier analysis. A link between a missense DCLRE1C variant and TCR beta V- and J-gene trimming emerged from a later analysis. Looking again later, the authors saw that most CMV-associated TCR beta chains seemed HLA-restricted.

The chain joins TRBV7-3 to TRBJ2-1; 8 bases fit TRBD1. Sequences were obtained from PBMCs. This clonotype originated in a man younger than 30 in good health and CMV-seronegative. In nucleotides, the CDR3 is TGTGCCAGCAGCTTATCAGGGGGCAAGGAGCAGTTCTTC. This codes for CASSLSGGKEQFF.